This entry lists 2 T cell receptor beta chains sequenced from one sample in a study of siplizumab effects on memory and regulatory T cells (dated by TCRdb to 2018 to 2020). The library relied on the immunoSEQ multiplex PCR assay. TCRdb carries this immuneACCESS record with in-frame sequences only. Its versions omit some clonotypes, under half of them owing to an unresolved V gene in the studies checked, with the rest unexplained. The table for this sample lists around 110,000 clones; roughly 94% of them were counted only once. The ten largest clones capture approximately 1.8% of the sample. Source material: non-Treg CD4+ T cells sorted from blood. The sample's cell subset or site label, decoded: FACS-sorted unstimulated CD4+ non-regulatory T cells. The receptor source for this set is a human donor in good health.

Regarding this clone: The identical CDR3 is also encoded by other nucleotide sequences in the sample. The V and J genes are TRBV7-6 and TRBJ2-5; D may be TRBD2 (6 bases). The CDR3 is made up of 13 amino acids. The germline CDR1 and CDR2 sequences are SGHVS and FNYEAQ. V dropped 1 base and J dropped 4 bases, with 7 bases sitting between them. The CDR3 nucleotides are TGTGCCAGCAGCTTAGGGGGAGGAGAGACCCAGTACTTC. Protein: CASSLGGGETQYF.

The chain recombines TRBV5-1 with TRBJ1-1; a possible D gene is TRBD1 (6 bases). The CDR3 sequence is 15 residues long. The V and J ends lost 2 bases and 2 bases respectively, with 13 bases between them. The germline V gene has CDR1 SGHRS and CDR2 YFSETQ. The CDR3 sequence is CASSFQGQINTEAFF. The CDR3, as DNA: TGCGCCAGCAGCTTCCAGGGGCAAATTAACACTGAAGCTTTCTTT. The whole variable domain, filled in from reference TRBV5-1 and TRBJ1-1, reads KAGVTQTPRYLIKTRGQQVTLSCSPISGHRSVSWYQQTPGQGLQFLFEYFSETQRNKGNFPGRFSGRQFSNSRSEMNVSTLELGDSALYLCASSFQGQINTEAFFGQGTRLTVV.